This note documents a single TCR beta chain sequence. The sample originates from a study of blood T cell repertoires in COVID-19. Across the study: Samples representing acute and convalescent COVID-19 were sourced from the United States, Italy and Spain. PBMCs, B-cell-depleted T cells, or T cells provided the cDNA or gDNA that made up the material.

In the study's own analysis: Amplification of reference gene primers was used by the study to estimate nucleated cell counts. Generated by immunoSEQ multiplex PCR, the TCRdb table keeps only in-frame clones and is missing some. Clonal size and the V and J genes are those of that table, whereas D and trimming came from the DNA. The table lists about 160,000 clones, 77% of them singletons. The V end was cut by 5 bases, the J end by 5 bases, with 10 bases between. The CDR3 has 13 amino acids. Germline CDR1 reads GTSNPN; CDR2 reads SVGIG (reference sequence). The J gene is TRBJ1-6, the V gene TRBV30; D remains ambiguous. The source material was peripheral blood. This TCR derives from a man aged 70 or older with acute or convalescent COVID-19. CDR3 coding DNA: TGTGCCTGGGACGGAGGGAATAATTCACCCCTCCACTTT. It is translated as CAWDGGNNSPLHF. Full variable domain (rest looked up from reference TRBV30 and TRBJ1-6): SQTIHQWPATLVQPVGSPLSLECTVEGTSNPNLYWYRQAAGRGLQLLFYSVGIGQISSEVPQNLSASRPQDRQFILSSKKLLLSDSGFYLCAWDGGNNSPLHFGNGTRLTVT.